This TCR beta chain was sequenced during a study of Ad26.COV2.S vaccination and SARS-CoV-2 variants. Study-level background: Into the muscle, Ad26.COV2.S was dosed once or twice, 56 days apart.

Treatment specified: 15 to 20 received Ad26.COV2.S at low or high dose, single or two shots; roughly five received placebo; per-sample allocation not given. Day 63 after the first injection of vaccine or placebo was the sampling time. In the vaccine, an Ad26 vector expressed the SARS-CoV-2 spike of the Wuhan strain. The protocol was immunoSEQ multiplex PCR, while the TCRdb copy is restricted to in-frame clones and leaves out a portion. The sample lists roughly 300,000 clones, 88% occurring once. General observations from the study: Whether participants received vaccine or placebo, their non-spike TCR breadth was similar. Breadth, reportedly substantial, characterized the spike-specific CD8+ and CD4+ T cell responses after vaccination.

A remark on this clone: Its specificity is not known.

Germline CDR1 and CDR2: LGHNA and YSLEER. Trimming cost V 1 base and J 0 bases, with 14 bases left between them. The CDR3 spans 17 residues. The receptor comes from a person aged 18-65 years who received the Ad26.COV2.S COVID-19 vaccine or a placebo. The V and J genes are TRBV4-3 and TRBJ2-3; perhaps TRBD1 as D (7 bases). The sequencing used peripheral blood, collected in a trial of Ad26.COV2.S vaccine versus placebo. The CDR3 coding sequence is TGCGCCAGCAGCCAAGGTTGGAGGGACAGTAGCACAGATACGCAGTATTTT. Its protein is CASSQGWRDSSTDTQYF.